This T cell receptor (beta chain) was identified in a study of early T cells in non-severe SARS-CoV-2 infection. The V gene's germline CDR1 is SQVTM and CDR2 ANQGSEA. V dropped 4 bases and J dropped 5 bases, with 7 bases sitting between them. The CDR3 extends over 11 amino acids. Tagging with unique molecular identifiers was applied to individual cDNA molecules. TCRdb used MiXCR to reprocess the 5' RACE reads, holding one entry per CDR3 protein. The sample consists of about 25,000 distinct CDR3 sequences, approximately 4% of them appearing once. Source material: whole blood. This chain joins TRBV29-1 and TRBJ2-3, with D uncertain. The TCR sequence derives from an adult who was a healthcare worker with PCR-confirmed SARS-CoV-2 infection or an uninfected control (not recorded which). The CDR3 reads CSVGSGDTQYF. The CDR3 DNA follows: TGCAGCGTTGGCTCGGGAGATACGCAGTATTTT.